This entry lists 26 T cell receptor beta chains sequenced from one sample in a study of blood T cell repertoires in COVID-19. The assay was immunoSEQ multiplex PCR, and TCRdb's table has in-frame clones only and misses some. The sample records roughly 53,000 clones, approximately 87% being singletons. The sequenced sample consisted of peripheral blood. Every receptor here comes from a woman older than 75 with COVID-19, enrolled during active disease.

The chain is built from TRBV7-8 and TRBJ2-5, with TRBD2 identical over 10 bases. Germline values: CDR1 SGHVS, CDR2 FQNEAQ. The CDR3 is 18 amino acids. Trimming at V came to 5 bases and at J to 2 bases, leaving 14 bases not matched to a gene. CDR3 coding DNA: TGTGCCAGCAGCCCAAGACTAGCGGGTTCGCCTGGGCAAGAGACCCAGTACTTC. Translation: CASSPRLAGSPGQETQYF.

The chain carries TRBV7-2 and TRBJ2-2; the match to TRBD2 covers 8 bases. This CDR3 contains 16 residues. V dropped 3 bases and J dropped 5; count of bases not matched to a gene: 8. CDR1 is SGHTA and CDR2 is FQGNSA in the germline V gene. CDR3 sequence (DNA): TGTGCCAGCAGCTTTAGACTAGCGAGGTATACCGGGGAGCTGTTTTTT. It is translated as CASSFRLARYTGELFF. Full variable domain (remainder filled in from reference TRBV7-2 and TRBJ2-2): GAGVSQSPSNKVTEKGKDVELRCDPISGHTALYWYRQSLGQGLEFLIYFQGNSAPDKSGLPSDRFSAERTGGSVSTLTIQRTQQEDSAVYLCASSFRLARYTGELFFGEGSRLTVL.

This clone was counted only a few times. Written as DNA, the CDR3 is TGTGCCAGCAGCCCCCGGACAGCCCATAGCAATCAGCCCCAGCATTTT. Translating gives CASSPRTAHSNQPQHF. V and J are TRBV5-4 and TRBJ1-5, with a tentative D call TRBD1 (6 bases). The CDR3 covers 16 residues. Germline CDR1 reads SGHNT; CDR2 reads YYREEE (reference sequence). Deletions cut 4 bases from V and 0 bases from J, with 14 bases between.

The rearrangement uses TRBV28 and TRBJ1-5; 9 nucleotides agree with TRBD1. The CDR3 runs 17 residues. CDR1 and CDR2 from the germline V gene are MDHEN and SYDVKM. After removal of 2 bases from V and 8 bases from J, the junction contained 13 bases not matched to a gene. Here the CDR3 reads CASSLRLAGTGFKPQHF. In DNA, the CDR3 is TGTGCCAGCAGTTTAAGACTGGCAGGGACAGGGTTCAAGCCCCAGCATTTT.

In nucleotides, the CDR3 is TGTGCCAGCAGTGAATTTATAAGGTCAGGTAGCGAGCAGTACTTC. Its protein is CASSEFIRSGSEQYF. The rearrangement links TRBV25-1 to TRBJ2-7; D ambiguous. Germline CDR1 and CDR2: MGHDK and SYGVNS. The germline V and J ends were trimmed by 1 base and 6 bases, with 16 bases remaining between them. The CDR3 contains 15 residues.

This chain connects TRBV7-3 to TRBJ2-3, with 10 bases fitting TRBD2. The trim removed 0 bases at V and 2 bases at J, leaving 8 bases unmatched. The germline gives CDR1 SGHTA, CDR2 FQGTGA. CDR3 size: 18 residues. CDR3: CASSLTRASGGVTDTQYF. DNA of the CDR3: TGTGCCAGCAGCTTAACGAGGGCTAGCGGGGGCGTCACAGATACGCAGTATTTT.

The rearrangement links TRBV2 to TRBJ1-2, with 8 bases aligning to TRBD1. V shed 5 bases, J shed 4 bases, and the junction held 6 bases outside the gene matches. Germline V gives CDR1 SNHLY, CDR2 FYNNEI. The CDR3 spans 14 residues. CDR3 amino acids: CASSPDRGPYGYTF. For the CDR3, the DNA is TGTGCCAGCAGTCCCGACAGGGGCCCCTATGGCTACACCTTC.

The J gene is TRBJ1-1, the V gene TRBV2, with D unresolved. Germline CDR1 and CDR2: SNHLY and FYNNEI. The CDR3 consists of 14 residues. V lost 8 bases to trimming and J lost 7 bases, with 20 bases between them. The CDR3 coding sequence is TGTGCCAGCGATGACCTCTCCCTGCGAGGTGAAGCTTTCTTT. Translation: CASDDLSLRGEAFF.

This chain joins TRBV4-1 and TRBJ2-5, with D perhaps matching TRBD1 (6 bases). CDR3 length: 15 amino acids. Germline CDR1 reads MGHRA; CDR2 reads YSYEKL. Trimming stripped 1 base from V and 7 bases from J, with 16 bases between. The CDR3 nucleotides read TGCGCCAGCAGCCAAGGGGGGCAGGGGTACGGGACCCAGTACTTC. Translated, it gives CASSQGGQGYGTQYF.

The chain carries TRBV6-5 and TRBJ1-4; TRBD1 is a possible D gene (5 bases). Germline CDR1 and CDR2: MNHEY and SVGAGI. V was clipped by 7 bases and J by 5 bases, with 17 bases between them. The CDR3 extends over 15 amino acids. The CDR3 region is CASNPGDRPNEKLFF. DNA of the CDR3: TGTGCCAGCAATCCGGGGGACCGACCCAATGAAAAACTGTTTTTT.

This clone was detected once. This sequence joins TRBV9 and TRBJ1-2; D unclear. V was shortened by 0 bases and J by 2 bases, with 8 bases between the two germline ends. The CDR3 spans 14 residues. From germline, CDR1 is SGDLS and CDR2 YYNGEE. This CDR3 reads CASSVGSSNYGYTF. As DNA, the CDR3 is TGTGCCAGCAGCGTAGGGAGTTCGAACTATGGCTACACCTTC. Filled out from reference TRBV9 and TRBJ1-2, the complete variable domain reads DSGVTQTPKHLITATGQRVTLRCSPRSGDLSVYWYQQSLDQGLQFLIQYYNGEERAKGNILERFSAQQFPDLHSELNLSSLELGDSALYFCASSVGSSNYGYTFGSGTRLTVV.

The chain joins TRBV18 to TRBJ2-7; 10 nucleotides line up with TRBD1. V dropped 0 bases and J dropped 2; count of bases not matched to a gene: 1. CDR1 and CDR2 from the germline V gene are KGHSH and LQKENI. The CDR3 is 15 amino acids. As DNA, the CDR3 is TGTGCCAGCTCACCACCGACAGGGGGCGCCTACGAGCAGTACTTC. The encoded protein is CASSPPTGGAYEQYF.

The V and J genes are TRBV27 and TRBJ2-1; perhaps TRBD2 as D (6 bases). V lost 2 bases, J lost 6 bases, and 11 bases lay in between. The CDR3 is made up of 14 amino acids. The germline V gene has CDR1 MNHEY and CDR2 SMNVEV (reference sequence). The DNA for the CDR3 is TGTGCCAGCAGTTTAAGCGGGCCCTCCAATGAGCAGTTCTTC. Encoded protein: CASSLSGPSNEQFF.

This clone came up once. The chain carries TRBV7-9 and TRBJ1-2, with 7 bases lining up with TRBD1. The CDR3 extends over 14 amino acids. Germline CDR1 is SEHNR and CDR2 is FQNEAQ (reference sequence). V shed 7 bases and J 5 bases; nucleotides not matched to a gene: 10. The CDR3 region is CASNRGGVTYGYTF. The DNA for the CDR3 is TGTGCCAGCAACCGAGGGGGCGTCACTTATGGCTACACCTTC.

V gene TRBV9 combines with J gene TRBJ1-2, with D unresolved. The CDR3 covers 15 residues. Germline CDR1 and CDR2: SGDLS and YYNGEE. V gave up 6 bases and J gave up 4 bases, with 19 bases separating them. The CDR3 sequence: CASTPAASVVYGYTF. The CDR3 DNA is TGTGCCAGCACCCCAGCGGCATCGGTAGTCTATGGCTACACCTTC. The full variable domain, with the rest looked up from reference TRBV9 and TRBJ1-2, is DSGVTQTPKHLITATGQRVTLRCSPRSGDLSVYWYQQSLDQGLQFLIQYYNGEERAKGNILERFSAQQFPDLHSELNLSSLELGDSALYFCASTPAASVVYGYTFGSGTRLTVV.

This chain links TRBV5-8 with TRBJ2-1, with 8 bases aligning to TRBD1. Per germline, CDR1 SGHTS and CDR2 YDEGEE. Losses at the gene ends were 6 bases for V and 10 bases for J; bases not matched to a gene: 15. The CDR3 has 15 amino acids. Here the CDR3 reads CASNTGQGSVGEQFF. The CDR3 DNA reads as TGTGCCAGCAATACCGGACAGGGTTCAGTAGGGGAGCAGTTCTTC.

This clone was seen only a few times. The V call is TRBV6-1, the J call TRBJ1-2; 9 bases are shared with TRBD1. Trimming took 6 bases from V and 8 from J; bases not matched to a gene: 7. The CDR3 contains 13 residues. Germline values: CDR1 MNHNS, CDR2 SASEGT. The CDR3 DNA sequence: TGTGCCAGCAGCTTTACAGGGGGCGGGGGCTACACCTTC. Amino acid sequence: CASSFTGGGGYTF.

This chain links TRBV28 with TRBJ2-7, with 7 bases that match TRBD2. There are 13 residues in the CDR3. CDR1 and CDR2 from the germline V gene are MDHEN and SYDVKM. Losses at the gene ends were 7 bases for V and 0 bases for J; bases not matched to a gene: 3. DNA for the CDR3: TGTGCCAGCACGCGGGAGCCCTCCTACGAGCAGTACTTC. Amino acids: CASTREPSYEQYF.

The genes are TRBV2 and TRBJ2-7; D gene ambiguous. Trimming removed 7 bases at V and 2 bases at J, with 12 bases between. Germline values: CDR1 SNHLY, CDR2 FYNNEI. This CDR3 is 13 amino acids long. The CDR3 here is CASKTHDTYEQYF. Here the CDR3 DNA reads TGTGCCAGCAAAACCCATGACACCTACGAGCAGTACTTC.

This clone was recorded a few times. The chain uses TRBV13 and TRBJ2-7; 7 bases align to TRBD1. Trimming at V came to 3 bases and at J to 2 bases, leaving 4 bases not matched to a gene. Germline V lookup: CDR1 PRHDT, CDR2 FYEKMQ (reference sequence). CDR3 length: 14 amino acids. The DNA of the CDR3 is TGTGCCAGCAGCTTGCCGACAGGGACCTACGAGCAGTACTTC. Protein: CASSLPTGTYEQYF.

The genes are TRBV3-1 (or the pseudogene TRBV3-2) and TRBJ2-7, with TRBD2 matching 7 bases. Trimming at V came to 0 bases and at J to 9 bases, leaving 14 bases not matched to a gene. Looked up from germline, CDR1 is LGHDT and CDR2 is YNNKEL (reference sequence). The CDR3 contains 16 residues. The CDR3 reads CASSQDGKGGSPGQYF. The CDR3 DNA sequence: TGTGCCAGCAGCCAAGATGGGAAGGGCGGGAGCCCGGGGCAGTACTTC.

The gene calls are TRBV2 and TRBJ1-1; D possibly corresponds to TRBD1 (5 bases). V lost 7 bases and J lost 4, with 19 bases in between. Germline values: CDR1 SNHLY, CDR2 FYNNEI. The CDR3 totals 15 residues. The DNA of the CDR3 is TGTGCCAGCACCGAGGGGAGGGCGCGGAGCACTGAAGCTTTCTTT. Protein product: CASTEGRARSTEAFF.

The genes are TRBV11-3 and TRBJ1-1, with unresolved D. Deletions cut 2 bases from V and 0 bases from J, with 4 bases between. This CDR3 is 13 amino acids long. From germline, CDR1 is SGHNT and CDR2 YENEEA. The CDR3 coding sequence is TGTGCCAGCAGCTTAATCATGAACACTGAAGCTTTCTTT. Translated, it gives CASSLIMNTEAFF.

The J gene is TRBJ2-7, the V gene TRBV15; 11 bases agree with TRBD1. With V trimmed by 5 bases and J by 8 bases, 11 bases remained unmatched. CDR3 length: 15 residues. Germline CDR1 reads LNHNV; CDR2 reads YYDKDF (reference sequence). CDR3 bases: TGTGCCACCAGCTTATGGACAGGGGGCGTTACAAAGCAGTACTTC. Amino acid sequence: CATSLWTGGVTKQYF.

J is TRBJ1-3 and V is TRBV6-5, with D perhaps matching TRBD1 (5 bases). Trimming cost V 0 bases and J 2 bases, with 11 bases left between them. The CDR3 has 16 amino acids. Germline V gives CDR1 MNHEY, CDR2 SVGAGI. The CDR3 bases are TGTGCCAGCAGTTACTCTTCCAGGGAAGCTGGAAACACCATATATTTT. This gives the protein CASSYSSREAGNTIYF.

This clone showed up just a few times. This chain uses TRBV14 with TRBJ2-3; 9 nucleotides match TRBD2. The germline V gene has CDR1 SGHDN and CDR2 FVKESK. J was trimmed by 5 bases and V by 2 bases; bases with no gene match: 14. The CDR3 extends over 18 amino acids. CDR3 nucleotides: TGTGCCAGCAGCCAACTTGGTAGCGGGAGCCATTGGAGAGATACGCAGTATTTT. Its protein is CASSQLGSGSHWRDTQYF.